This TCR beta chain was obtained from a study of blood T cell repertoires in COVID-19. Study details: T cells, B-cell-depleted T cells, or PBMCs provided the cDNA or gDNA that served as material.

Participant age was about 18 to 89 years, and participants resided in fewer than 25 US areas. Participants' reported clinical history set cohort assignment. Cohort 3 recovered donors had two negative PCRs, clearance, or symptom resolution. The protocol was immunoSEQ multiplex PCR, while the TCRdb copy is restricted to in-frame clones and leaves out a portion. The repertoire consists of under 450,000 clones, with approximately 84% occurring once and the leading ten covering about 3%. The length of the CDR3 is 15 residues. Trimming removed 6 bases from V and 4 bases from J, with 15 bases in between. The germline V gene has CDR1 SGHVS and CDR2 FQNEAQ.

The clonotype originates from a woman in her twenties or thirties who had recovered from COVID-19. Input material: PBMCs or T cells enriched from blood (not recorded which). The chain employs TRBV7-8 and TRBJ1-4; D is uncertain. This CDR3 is CASSSARLNNEKLFF. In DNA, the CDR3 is TGTGCCAGCAGTTCGGCGAGGCTGAATAATGAAAAACTGTTTTTT.